Sequencing of this TCR beta chain was carried out in a study of blood T cells in healthy people across ages. Study details: For every two T cells, template switching captured about one barcoded beta molecule.

Ten or more counts support this clonotype. Sample donors were healthy Caucasian individuals that came from Russia, aged roughly 6 to 90. PCR was performed a second time for roughly 7 to 12 cycles using a sample-barcoded 5' primer and a J-beta primer mix. Tags on each cDNA molecule came from a template-switch adaptor with 12 random nucleotides. TCRdb processed the 5' RACE reads anew with MiXCR; each CDR3 protein has one entry. Of roughly 800,000 distinct CDR3 sequences in the sample, 20% to 30% were seen once. The germline CDR1 and CDR2 sequences are DFQATT and SNEGSKA (reference sequence). Losses at the gene ends were 1 base for V and 0 bases for J; bases not matched to a gene: 2. CDR3 size: 14 residues. The same data also contributed to another study, on T cells of mothers and their children. That report adds: Each child gave 2.5 million to 3.5 million TCR beta CDR3 reads (each mother, over 8.5 million).

The source of this sequence is a boy younger than 18 in good health. The sample taken for sequencing was blood. The V call is TRBV20-1, the J call TRBJ2-7; 8 bases agree with TRBD1. In DNA, the CDR3 is TGCAGTGCTAGAGGACAGGGGTTCTCCTACGAGCAGTACTTC. This translates into CSARGQGFSYEQYF.